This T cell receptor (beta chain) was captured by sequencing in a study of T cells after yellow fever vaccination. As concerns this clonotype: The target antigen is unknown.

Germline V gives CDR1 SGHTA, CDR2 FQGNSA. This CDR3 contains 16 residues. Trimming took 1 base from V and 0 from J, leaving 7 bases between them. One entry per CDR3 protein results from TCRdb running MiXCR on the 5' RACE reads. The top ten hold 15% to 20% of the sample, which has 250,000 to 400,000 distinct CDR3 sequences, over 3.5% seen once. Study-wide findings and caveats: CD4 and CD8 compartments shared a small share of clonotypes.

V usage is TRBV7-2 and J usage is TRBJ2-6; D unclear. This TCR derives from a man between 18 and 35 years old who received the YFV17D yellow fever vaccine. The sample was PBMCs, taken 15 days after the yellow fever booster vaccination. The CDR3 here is CASSLGPSSGANVLTF. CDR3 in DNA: TGTGCCAGCAGCTTAGGACCGTCCTCTGGGGCCAACGTCCTGACTTTC.